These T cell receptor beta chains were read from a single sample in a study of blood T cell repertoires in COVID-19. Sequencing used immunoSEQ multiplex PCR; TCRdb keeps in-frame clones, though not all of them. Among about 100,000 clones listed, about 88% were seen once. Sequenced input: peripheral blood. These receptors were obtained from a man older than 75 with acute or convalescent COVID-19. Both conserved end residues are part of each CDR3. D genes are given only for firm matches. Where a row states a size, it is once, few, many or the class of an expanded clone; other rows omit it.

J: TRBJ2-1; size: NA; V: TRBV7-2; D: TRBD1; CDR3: CASSQGQGFGNEQFF; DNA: TGTGCCAGCAGCCAGGGACAGGGGTTTGGTAATGAGCAGTTCTTC
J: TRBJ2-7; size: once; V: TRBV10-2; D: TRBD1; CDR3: CASRGQGAYEQYF; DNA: TGCGCCAGCAGGGGACAGGGAGCCTACGAGCAGTACTTC
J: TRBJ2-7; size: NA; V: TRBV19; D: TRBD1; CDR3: CASSYHRGLDEQYF; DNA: TGTGCCAGTAGTTACCACAGGGGGCTCGACGAGCAGTACTTC
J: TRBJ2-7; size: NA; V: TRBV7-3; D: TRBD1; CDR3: CASSLTPDRGYEQYF; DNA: TGTGCCAGCAGCTTGACCCCGGACAGGGGGTACGAGCAGTACTTC
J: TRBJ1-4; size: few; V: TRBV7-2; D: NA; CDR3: CASSLKWTNEKLFF; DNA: TGTGCCAGCAGCTTAAAGTGGACAAATGAAAAACTGTTTTTT
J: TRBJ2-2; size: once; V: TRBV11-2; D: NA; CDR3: CASSIRGLDTGELFF; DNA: TGTGCCAGCAGCATACGGGGTTTAGACACCGGGGAGCTGTTTTTT
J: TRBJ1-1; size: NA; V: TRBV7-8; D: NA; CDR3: CASSLDGRSNTEAFF; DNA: TGTGCCAGCAGCTTAGACGGGAGATCGAACACTGAAGCTTTCTTT
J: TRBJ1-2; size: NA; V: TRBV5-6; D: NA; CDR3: CASSFGARDGYTF; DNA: TGTGCCAGCAGCTTTGGGGCTCGAGATGGCTACACCTTC
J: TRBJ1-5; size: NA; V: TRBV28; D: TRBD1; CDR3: CASRPGTGSNQPQHF; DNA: TGTGCCAGCAGACCCGGGACAGGGAGCAATCAGCCCCAGCATTTT
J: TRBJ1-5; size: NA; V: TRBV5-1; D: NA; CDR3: CASSSVGGNQPQHF; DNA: TGCGCCAGCAGCTCCGTGGGCGGCAATCAGCCCCAGCATTTT
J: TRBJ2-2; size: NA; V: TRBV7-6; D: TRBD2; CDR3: CASSLANPGGVNTGELFF; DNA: TGTGCCAGCAGCTTAGCGAATCCGGGAGGGGTTAACACCGGGGAGCTGTTTTTT
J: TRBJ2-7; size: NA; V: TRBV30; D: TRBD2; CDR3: CAWSASGASSYEQYF; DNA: TGTGCCTGGAGCGCAAGCGGGGCAAGCTCCTACGAGCAGTACTTC
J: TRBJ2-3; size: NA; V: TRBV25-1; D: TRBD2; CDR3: CASRGGPGDTQYF; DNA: TGTGCCAGCAGGGGAGGGCCCGGGGATACGCAGTATTTT
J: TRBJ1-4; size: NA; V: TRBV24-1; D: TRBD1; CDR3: CATSDHRDRHEKLFF; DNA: TGTGCCACCAGTGACCACCGGGACAGACATGAAAAACTGTTTTTT
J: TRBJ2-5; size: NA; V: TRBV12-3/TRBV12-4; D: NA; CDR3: CASRTRKETQYF; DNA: TGTGCCAGCAGGACTAGAAAAGAGACCCAGTACTTC
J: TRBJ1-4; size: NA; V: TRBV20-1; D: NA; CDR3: CSASLTRPEKLFF; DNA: TGCAGTGCTAGTTTAACACGCCCGGAAAAACTGTTTTTT
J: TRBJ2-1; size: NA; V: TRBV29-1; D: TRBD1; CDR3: CSVLTGGSYNEQFF; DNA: TGCAGCGTCCTAACAGGGGGCTCCTACAATGAGCAGTTCTTC
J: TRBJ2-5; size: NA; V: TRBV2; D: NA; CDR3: CASSKPGFQETQYF; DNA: TGTGCCAGCAGTAAGCCCGGGTTCCAAGAGACCCAGTACTTC
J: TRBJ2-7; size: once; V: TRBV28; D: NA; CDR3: CASSYSGARSYEQYF; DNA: TGTGCCAGCAGTTATTCAGGGGCGCGGTCCTACGAGCAGTACTTC
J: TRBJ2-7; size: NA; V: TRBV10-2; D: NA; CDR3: CASSESTSGDREQYF; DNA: TGCGCCAGCAGTGAGTCGACTTCGGGGGATCGCGAGCAGTACTTC